The following is a TCR beta chain sequence with its context. The CDR3 consists of 17 residues. Trimming at V came to 4 bases and at J to 1 base, leaving 5 bases not matched to a gene. CDR1 is SGHDT, CDR2 YYEEEE, per germline. The data stem from a study of cytomegalovirus exposure and HLA in healthy donors. The PCR ran on 60 Vbeta and 13 Jbeta primers. Assay used: immunoSEQ multiplex PCR; TCRdb lists only in-frame clones, some missing. The sample data list about 75,000 clones. V and J are TRBV5-6 and TRBJ2-1; 13 bases are shared with TRBD2. This clonotype was obtained from a man aged 35-49 years in good health and CMV-seronegative. The sequenced sample was PBMCs. CDR3 nucleotide sequence: TGTGCCAGCAGCCGTCGGACTAGCGGGGGATCCTACAATGAGCAGTTCTTC. Translated: CASSRRTSGGSYNEQFF.